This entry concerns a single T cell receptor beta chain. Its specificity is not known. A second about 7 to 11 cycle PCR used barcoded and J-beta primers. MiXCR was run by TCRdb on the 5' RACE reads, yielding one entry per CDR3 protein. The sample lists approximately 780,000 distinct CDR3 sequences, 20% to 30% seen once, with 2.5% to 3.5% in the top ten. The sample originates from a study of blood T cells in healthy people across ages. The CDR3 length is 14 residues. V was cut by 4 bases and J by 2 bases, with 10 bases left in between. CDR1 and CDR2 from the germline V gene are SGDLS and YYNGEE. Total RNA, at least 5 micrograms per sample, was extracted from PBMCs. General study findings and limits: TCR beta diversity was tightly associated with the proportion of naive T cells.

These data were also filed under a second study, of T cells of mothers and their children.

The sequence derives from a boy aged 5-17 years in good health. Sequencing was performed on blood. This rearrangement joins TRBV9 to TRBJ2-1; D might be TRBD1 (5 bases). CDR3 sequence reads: CASSPTDPYNEQFF. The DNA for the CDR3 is TGTGCCAGCAGCCCGACAGACCCCTACAATGAGCAGTTCTTC.